This passage covers 6 T cell receptor beta chains from one sample sequenced in a study of OX40 agonist ivuxolimab in advanced cancers. TCRdb keeps only in-frame clones here, not all; method: immunoSEQ multiplex PCR. The sample includes roughly 44,000 clones, roughly nine tenths seen only once; the top ten take less than 15%. The material was CD4+ or CD8+ T cells sorted from blood, obtained in a trial of the OX40 agonist ivuxolimab. These receptors came from an adult with an advanced solid tumor such as melanoma, head and neck, liver or kidney cancer.

The chain uses TRBV7-3 and TRBJ2-7; TRBD1 matches 7 bases. CDR3 length: 14 residues. From germline, CDR1 is SGHTA and CDR2 FQGTGA. The ends lost 4 bases at V and 1 base at J; junction bases unmatched: 4. CDR3 sequence: CASSSRQGSYEQYF. The CDR3, as DNA: TGTGCCAGCAGCTCCCGACAGGGATCCTACGAGCAGTACTTC.

V gene TRBV28 combines with J gene TRBJ1-4; 9 positions match TRBD1. The CDR3 is made up of 15 amino acids. V shed 3 bases, J shed 7 bases, and the junction held 6 bases outside the gene matches. The V gene's germline CDR1 is MDHEN and CDR2 SYDVKM. The CDR3 nucleotides are TGTGCCAGCAGTTTCGGGGACAGGGAGGGTGAAAAACTGTTTTTT. It specifies CASSFGDREGEKLFF. Full variable domain (rest looked up from reference TRBV28 and TRBJ1-4): DVKVTQSSRYLVKRTGEKVFLECVQDMDHENMFWYRQDPGLGLRLIYFSYDVKMKEKGDIPEGYSVSREKKERFSLILESASTNQTSMYLCASSFGDREGEKLFFGSGTQLSVL.

The DNA for the CDR3 is TGTGCCAGCAGTTACGGATCAGGGGGCCAGGAGACCCAGTACTTC. Protein product: CASSYGSGGQETQYF. This chain joins TRBV6-5 and TRBJ2-5; 8 bases are a match to TRBD1. CDR3 length: 15 amino acids. The germline V gene encodes CDR1 MNHEY and CDR2 SVGAGI. Trimming cost V 2 bases and J 5 bases; bases outside gene matches: 7.

The chain has TRBV5-5 and TRBJ1-2; D not certain. The germline CDR1 and CDR2 sequences are SGHKS and YYEKEE (reference sequence). CDR3 length: 15 amino acids. V was shortened by 4 bases and J by 4 bases, with 17 bases between the two germline ends. CDR3 sequence: CASSPPEGYGYGYTF. The CDR3 DNA sequence: TGTGCCAGCAGCCCCCCCGAGGGATACGGCTATGGCTACACCTTC.

The chain recombines TRBV4-1 with TRBJ2-1, with D tentatively TRBD2 (5 bases). Germline loops: CDR1 MGHRA, CDR2 YSYEKL. The CDR3 contains 15 residues. Trimming pared 0 bases from V and 8 bases from J, leaving 14 bases between. The CDR3 nucleotides are TGCGCCAGCAGCCAAGATGGAGGAGGAAACGATGAGCAGTTCTTC. Protein sequence: CASSQDGGGNDEQFF.

The chain is built from TRBV5-1 and TRBJ1-3; D unclear. This CDR3 comprises 16 residues. The V gene's germline CDR1 is SGHRS and CDR2 YFSETQ. Trimming cost V 4 bases and J 0 bases, with 14 bases left between them. DNA for the CDR3: TGCGCCAGCAGCATCACCGGGATTTCCTCTGGAAACACCATATATTTT. It is translated as CASSITGISSGNTIYF.